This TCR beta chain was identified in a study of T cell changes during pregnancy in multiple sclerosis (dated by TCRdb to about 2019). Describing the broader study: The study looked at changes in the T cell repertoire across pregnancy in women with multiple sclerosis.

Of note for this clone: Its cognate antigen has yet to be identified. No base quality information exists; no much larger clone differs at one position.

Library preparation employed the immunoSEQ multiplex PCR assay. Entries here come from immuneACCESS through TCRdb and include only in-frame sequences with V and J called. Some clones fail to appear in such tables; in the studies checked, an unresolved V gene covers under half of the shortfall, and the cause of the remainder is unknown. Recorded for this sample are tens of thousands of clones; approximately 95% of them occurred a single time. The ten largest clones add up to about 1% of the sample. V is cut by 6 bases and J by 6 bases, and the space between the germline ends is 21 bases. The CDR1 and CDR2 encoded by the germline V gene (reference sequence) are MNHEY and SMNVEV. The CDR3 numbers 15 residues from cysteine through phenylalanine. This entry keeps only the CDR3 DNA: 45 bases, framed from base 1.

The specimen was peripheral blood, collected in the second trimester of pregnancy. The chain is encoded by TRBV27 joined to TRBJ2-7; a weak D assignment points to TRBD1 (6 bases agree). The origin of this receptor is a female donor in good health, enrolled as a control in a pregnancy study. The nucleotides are TGTGCCAGCAGCCCCCGACAGGACCAGGTGAGCGAGCAGTACTTC. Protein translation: CASSPRQDQVSEQYF.